Each of the 22 T cell receptor beta chains below was sequenced from the same sample in a study of control samples from healthy donors and cancer patients (dated by TCRdb to the early 2020s). The library was produced with the immunoSEQ multiplex PCR assay. In its TCRdb copy, this immuneACCESS table keeps in-frame sequences only and misses some clones. Where compared with another copy, unresolved V genes explain less than half of these, and the others have no known cause. The sample records 70,000 to 75,000 clones, about 90% of which are singletons. The ten largest clones take up more than 3% of the sample. The sample comprised blood. All receptors come from a woman aged 50 to 60 in good health.

The chain recombines TRBV5-6 with TRBJ1-2; D perhaps matches TRBD1 (5 bases). V was cut by 0 bases and J by 8 bases, with 17 bases left in between. Germline CDR1 reads SGHDT; CDR2 reads YYEEEE. The CDR3 has 15 residues. Written as DNA, the CDR3 is TGTGCCAGCAGCTTGGGTTTACGGGGCGTTTACGGCTACACCTTC. Amino acid sequence: CASSLGLRGVYGYTF.

This clone showed up just once. This chain connects TRBV5-4 to TRBJ1-5; tentative D call: TRBD1 (5 bases). The CDR3 is made up of 16 amino acids. Germline V lookup: CDR1 SGHNT, CDR2 YYREEE (reference sequence). With 3 bases removed from V and 5 bases from J, the gap between germline ends came to 18 bases. CDR3 DNA sequence: TGTGCCAGCAGCTGGGGACGGGGAACCAACGATCAGCCCCAGCATTTT. It specifies CASSWGRGTNDQPQHF. Using reference TRBV5-4 and TRBJ1-5 for the parts outside the CDR3, the full variable domain is ETGVTQSPTHLIKTRGQQVTLRCSSQSGHNTVSWYQQALGQGPQFIFQYYREEENGRGNFPPRFSGLQFPNYSSELNVNALELDDSALYLCASSWGRGTNDQPQHFGDGTRLSIL.

CDR3: CASSYLAGNTGELFF. For the CDR3, the DNA is TGTGCCAGCAGTTACTTGGCGGGGAACACCGGGGAGCTGTTTTTT. The V call is TRBV6-5, the J call TRBJ2-2; D is perhaps TRBD2 (5 bases). V lost 1 base and J lost 1, with 7 bases in between. In germline, CDR1 is MNHEY, CDR2 SVGAGI. The CDR3 is 15 residues long.

This rearrangement joins TRBV4-1 to TRBJ1-1, with 8 bases identical to TRBD1. The ends lost 0 bases at V and 1 base at J; junction bases unmatched: 16. The length of the CDR3 is 20 residues. The germline gives CDR1 MGHRA, CDR2 YSYEKL. CDR3 DNA sequence: TGCGCCAGCAGCCAAGACCCTTACCGGGACAGGACTACCAGGAACACTGAAGCTTTCTTT. This gives the protein CASSQDPYRDRTTRNTEAFF.

This sequence joins TRBV7-3 and TRBJ2-3, with a possible D match to TRBD1 (6 bases). There are 15 residues in the CDR3. Germline V gene sequence: CDR1 SGHTA, CDR2 FQGTGA. V shed 5 bases and J shed 0 bases, with 12 bases lying between them. The CDR3 loop is CASSIGQPSTDTQYF. The DNA for the CDR3 is TGTGCCAGCAGCATAGGACAGCCTAGCACAGATACGCAGTATTTT. Drawing the rest from reference TRBV7-3 and TRBJ2-3, the complete variable domain is GAGVSQTPSNKVTEKGKYVELRCDPISGHTALYWYRQSLGQGPEFLIYFQGTGAADDSGLPNDRFFAVRPEGSVSTLKIQRTERGDSAVYLCASSIGQPSTDTQYFGPGTRLTVL.

The chain joins TRBV25-1 to TRBJ2-7; a possible D gene is TRBD2 (6 bases). The CDR3 contains 16 residues. Trimming stripped 10 bases from V and 0 bases from J, with 22 bases between. Germline CDR1 and CDR2: MGHDK and SYGVNS. CDR3 amino acids: CATYHNFLADSYEQYF. The CDR3 nucleotides are TGTGCCACCTATCACAATTTCTTAGCGGACTCCTACGAGCAGTACTTC.

The genes are TRBV7-2 and TRBJ2-1; 10 nucleotides match TRBD2. The CDR3 consists of 14 residues. V shed 3 bases, J shed 8 bases, and the junction held 4 bases outside the gene matches. Germline V gene lookup returns CDR1 SGHTA and CDR2 FQGNSA. CDR3 in DNA: TGTGCCAGCAGCTTTAGGCTAGCGGGAGATGAGCAGTTCTTC. Translation: CASSFRLAGDEQFF.

The V and J genes are TRBV6-5 and TRBJ1-6; 8 bases line up with TRBD1. CDR1 and CDR2 from the germline V gene are MNHEY and SVGAGI. With 6 bases clipped from V and 9 bases from J, the junction kept 7 bases outside the gene matches. CDR3 length equals 14 residues. The CDR3 region is CASRGQVLGSPLHF. The CDR3 bases are TGTGCCAGCAGGGGACAGGTCCTCGGTTCACCCCTCCACTTT.

The chain uses TRBV4-1 and TRBJ1-5, with unresolved D. Germline CDR1 reads MGHRA; CDR2 reads YSYEKL. CDR3 length: 12 amino acids. V was cut by 3 bases and J by 4 bases, with 4 bases left in between. The CDR3 reads CASSQSNQPQHF. CDR3 in DNA: TGCGCCAGCAGCCAGAGTAATCAGCCCCAGCATTTT.

The gene calls are TRBV10-1 and TRBJ2-7; D possibly matches TRBD1 or TRBD2 (5 bases each). The V end was cut by 6 bases, the J end by 1 base, with 13 bases between. CDR1 and CDR2 from the germline V gene are WNHNN and SYGVQD (reference sequence). The CDR3 is 14 amino acids. CDR3 DNA sequence: TGCGCCAGCAGCCCGTTGGGGGAATCCTACGAGCAGTACTTC. Translated, it gives CASSPLGESYEQYF.

The chain joins TRBV7-2 to TRBJ2-2, with unresolved D. Trimming pared 7 bases from V and 5 bases from J, leaving 17 bases between. There are 15 residues in the CDR3. Germline V CDR1 and CDR2: SGHTA, FQGNSA. The CDR3 protein is CASTHRRPGTGELFF. The CDR3 DNA is TGTGCCAGCACCCATAGACGTCCCGGAACCGGGGAGCTGTTTTTT.

The chain has TRBV5-6 and TRBJ1-6; D not certain. Germline-derived CDR1 and CDR2 are SGHDT and YYEEEE. The CDR3 is 13 amino acids. V was pared by 0 bases and J by 10 bases, with 8 bases between. CDR3 bases: TGTGCCAGCAGCTTGGAGGCCGGATCACCCCTCCACTTT. Amino acid sequence: CASSLEAGSPLHF.

The CDR3 loop reads CATSRDSRGYGYTF. The CDR3 DNA follows: TGTGCCACCAGCAGAGATAGCAGGGGCTATGGCTACACCTTC. The chain has TRBV15 and TRBJ1-2, with D possibly being TRBD1 (6 bases). Trimming removed 0 bases from V and 4 bases from J, with 9 bases in between. This CDR3 region has 14 residues. Germline V gene lookup returns CDR1 LNHNV and CDR2 YYDKDF (reference sequence).

The chain is built from TRBV4-1 and TRBJ2-7; D is ambiguous. The CDR3 contains 13 residues. V gave up 1 base and J gave up 6 bases, with 10 bases separating them. Germline V gene data show CDR1 as MGHRA and CDR2 as YSYEKL. This chain's CDR3 is CASSQGLLGEQYF. The DNA of the CDR3 is TGCGCCAGCAGCCAAGGGTTGTTGGGCGAGCAGTACTTC.

The chain is built from TRBV21-1 and TRBJ1-1; the table calls TRBD1, which could not be checked here. TRBV21-1 is a known pseudogene. The CDR3 sequence is 14 residues long. The CDR3 is CASTKNDRVTEAFF. The CDR3 nucleotides are TGTGCCAGCACCAAAAACGACAGGGTGACTGAAGCTTTCTTT.

The chain joins TRBV9 to TRBJ1-5, with a weak D call TRBD1 (6 bases). CDR1 and CDR2 (germline): SGDLS, YYNGEE. CDR3 length: 15 residues. V shed 3 bases and J shed 0 bases, with 10 bases lying between them. The CDR3 DNA sequence: TGTGCCAGCAGCGCCGGACAGAATAGCAATCAGCCCCAGCATTTT. It codes for CASSAGQNSNQPQHF.

This sequence joins TRBV2 and TRBJ2-4; D perhaps matches TRBD1 (5 bases). V lost 7 bases, J lost 8 bases, and 15 bases lay in between. The CDR3 is made up of 13 amino acids. In germline, CDR1 is SNHLY, CDR2 FYNNEI. In DNA, the CDR3 is TGTGCCAGCACCGAAGACAGCTTGGACATTCAGTACTTC. Its translation: CASTEDSLDIQYF.

The J gene is TRBJ2-7, the V gene TRBV7-3; D is undetermined. Between the trimmed V and J ends, which lost 2 bases and 0 bases, there was a span of 11 bases. Germline CDR1 is SGHTA and CDR2 is FQGTGA. CDR3 size: 15 residues. The CDR3 sequence is CASSLGRTYSYEQYF. The DNA for the CDR3 is TGTGCCAGCAGCTTAGGGCGAACCTACTCCTACGAGCAGTACTTC.

The chain combines TRBV5-8 with TRBJ1-5; D not certain. This CDR3 comprises 14 residues. Germline lookup yields CDR1 SGHTS and CDR2 YDEGEE. Between the trimmed V and J ends, which lost 3 bases and 2 bases, there was a span of 9 bases. CDR3 DNA: TGTGCCAGCAGCTACTACATGGGCAATCAGCCCCAGCATTTT. It yields the protein CASSYYMGNQPQHF.

The chain has TRBV10-3 and TRBJ2-7; 12 bases fit TRBD2. The trim removed 9 bases at V and 0 bases at J, leaving 3 bases unmatched. Germline CDR1 and CDR2: ENHRY and SYGVKD. CDR3 size: 14 residues. The CDR3 nucleotides read TGTGCCATGTCGACTAGCGGGAGCTCCTACGAGCAGTACTTC. This translates into CAMSTSGSSYEQYF.

The CDR3 nucleotides read TGTGCCAGCAGCCAACAGGGTTACCAGCCCCAGCATTTT. Protein product: CASSQQGYQPQHF. The J gene is TRBJ1-5, the V gene TRBV5-8, with a tentative D call TRBD1 (6 bases). Germline V gene lookup returns CDR1 SGHTS and CDR2 YDEGEE. V lost 4 bases and J lost 7, with 12 bases in between. This CDR3 is built from 13 residues. Filled out from reference TRBV5-8 and TRBJ1-5, the complete variable domain reads EAGVTQSPTHLIKTRGQQATLRCSPISGHTSVYWYQQALGLGLQFLLWYDEGEERNRGNFPPRFSGRQFPNYSSELNVNALELEDSALYLCASSQQGYQPQHFGDGTRLSIL.

The V call is TRBV7-3, the J call TRBJ2-6; TRBD1 is a possible D gene (6 bases). This CDR3 comprises 16 residues. V was shortened by 2 bases and J by 2 bases, with 10 bases between the two germline ends. The germline gives CDR1 SGHTA, CDR2 FQGTGA. The DNA for the CDR3 is TGTGCCAGCAGCTTATTTCAGGGGACTGGGGCCAACGTCCTGACTTTC. It yields the protein CASSLFQGTGANVLTF.